This is a list of T cell receptor beta chains from one sample in a study of T cells after yellow fever vaccination. TCRdb reanalysed the 5' RACE reads using MiXCR and keeps one entry per CDR3 protein. Of approximately 90,000 distinct CDR3 sequences detected, about 5.8% appear once; the ten largest clones hold about two fifths. Material: CD8+ T cells sorted from PBMCs, obtained 10 days after the yellow fever booster vaccination. The receptors come from a man between 18 and 29 years old who received the YFV17D yellow fever vaccine. CDR3s include the opening cysteine and the closing phenylalanine or tryptophan. The order of the fields is V gene, CDR3 length, J gene, D gene, clone size, CDR3 DNA, CDR3 protein. D genes are given only for firm matches. Clone size is not always given. Where it is, it says once, few, many or a class for expanded clones.

TRBV7-2	13	TRBJ2-5	-	few	TGTGCCAGCAGAGTGGCCGTCCGAGAGACCCAGTACTTC	CASRVAVRETQYF
TRBV29-1	14	TRBJ2-2	-	-	TGCAGCGTTGAAGGTTTGGGAAACACCGGGGAGCTGTTTTTT	CSVEGLGNTGELFF
TRBV5-8	16	TRBJ1-2	-	-	TGTGCCAGCAGCACGGTGGGGGGCTCAACGCACTATGGCTACACCTTC	CASSTVGGSTHYGYTF
TRBV9	14	TRBJ2-5	TRBD2	-	TGTGCCAGTAGCCAAAGCGGGGGGGCAGAGACCCAGTACTTC	CASSQSGGAETQYF
TRBV20-1	17	TRBJ2-3	TRBD2	many	TGCAGTGCTAGAGTCCTAGCGGGGGGCTTTGTCACAGATACGCAGTATTTT	CSARVLAGGFVTDTQYF
TRBV4-1	15	TRBJ2-5	-	-	TGCGCCAGCAGCCAAGATCCGGCTGACGCGGAGACCCAGTACTTC	CASSQDPADAETQYF
TRBV28	14	TRBJ2-5	TRBD1	few	TGTGCCAGCAGTAAGCAGGGGGCGTGGGAGACCCAGTACTTC	CASSKQGAWETQYF
TRBV4-1	15	TRBJ2-2	-	many	TGCGCCAGCAGCCAAGATCTTGGCGGTCACCGGGAGCTGTTTTTT	CASSQDLGGHRELFF
TRBV5-6	13	TRBJ1-1	-	few	TGTGCCAGCAGCTGGGGGGTGAACACTGAAGCTTTCTTT	CASSWGVNTEAFF
TRBV6-2/TRBV6-3	14	TRBJ1-5	-	large	TGTGCCAGCAGTGCAGGGGCAGGCAATCAGCCCCAGCATTTT	CASSAGAGNQPQHF
TRBV5-1	15	TRBJ1-1	-	few	TGCGCCAGCAGCCCCCCTGGGACCCAGCCCACTGAAGCTTTCTTT	CASSPPGTQPTEAFF
TRBV12-3/TRBV12-4	15	TRBJ1-3	-	few	TGTGCCAGCAGTTTCGCGGGGAGAGAAGGAAACACCATATATTTT	CASSFAGREGNTIYF
TRBV7-2	18	TRBJ1-2	-	few	TGTGCCAGCAGACCTACACAGGGCGTGCTCTTAGCTAACTATGGCTACACCTTC	CASRPTQGVLLANYGYTF
TRBV12-3/TRBV12-4	13	TRBJ2-1	-	-	TGTGCCAGCAGCCCCGACGGCTACAATGAGCAGTTCTTC	CASSPDGYNEQFF
TRBV18	15	TRBJ2-1	-	-	TGTGCCAGCTCACCAAGGGACCTCCCCTACAATGAGCAGTTCTTC	CASSPRDLPYNEQFF
TRBV7-9	14	TRBJ2-1	TRBD2	many	TGTGCCAGCAGCTTGCTAGCGGGGGGGAAAGAGCAGTTCTTC	CASSLLAGGKEQFF
TRBV6-5	13	TRBJ2-1	-	-	TGTGCCAGCAGCCTGACTGCTGTCTCTGAGCAGTTCTTC	CASSLTAVSEQFF
TRBV4-1	13	TRBJ2-1	-	-	TGCGCCAGCAGCGCCCGGATAGACAATGAGCAGTTCTTC	CASSARIDNEQFF
TRBV4-1	14	TRBJ2-4	TRBD2	few	TGCGCCAGCAGCCAAGCGGGGCTAGCGGGGTTTCAGTACTTC	CASSQAGLAGFQYF
TRBV19	17	TRBJ2-4	-	few	TGTGCCAGTAGTATACCCGGGAACGGGATTTTTGAAAACATTCAGTACTTC	CASSIPGNGIFENIQYF
TRBV12-3/TRBV12-4	13	TRBJ1-4	-	-	TGTGCCAGCACCTCAACCACTAATGAAAAACTGTTTTTT	CASTSTTNEKLFF
TRBV28	15	TRBJ1-1	-	-	TGTGCCAGCAGTTTGGTAGGACAAAAGAACACTGAAGCTTTCTTT	CASSLVGQKNTEAFF
TRBV6-6	18	TRBJ1-6	-	few	TGTGCCAGCAGTCACCCGCGCTTGGGTTTCTCCTATAATTCACCCCTCCACTTT	CASSHPRLGFSYNSPLHF
TRBV4-3	16	TRBJ1-2	-	few	TGCGCCAGCAGCCAGTATGACAGGAGCACTAACTATGGCTACACCTTC	CASSQYDRSTNYGYTF
TRBV6-5	13	TRBJ2-7	-	-	TGTGCCAGCAGTTACTCGTCGACCTCCGAGCAGTACTTC	CASSYSSTSEQYF
TRBV12-3/TRBV12-4	18	TRBJ2-3	TRBD1	many	TGTGCCAGCAGACAGGAAGAGGTCGGGACAGCTAGCACAGATACGCAGTATTTT	CASRQEEVGTASTDTQYF
TRBV7-2	12	TRBJ2-2	-	many	TGTGCCAGCAGCTTAGTCTCGGGGGAGCTGTTTTTT	CASSLVSGELFF
TRBV6-1	16	TRBJ2-7	-	-	TGTGCCAGCAGTGAAGAGGACCTTGGACAGACCTACGAGCAGTACTTC	CASSEEDLGQTYEQYF
TRBV5-1	17	TRBJ2-7	-	many	TGCGCCAGCAGCAGAGACCCGGGACAATTAACCTCCTACGAGCAGTACTTC	CASSRDPGQLTSYEQYF
TRBV2	17	TRBJ1-1	-	-	TGTGCCAGCAGGCCTACACCAGGGAGCGTGATGTACACTGAAGCTTTCTTT	CASRPTPGSVMYTEAFF
TRBV28	12	TRBJ2-2	-	few	TGTGCCAGGAATACAGCGGCCGGGGAGCTGTTTTTT	CARNTAAGELFF
TRBV7-9	15	TRBJ2-1	TRBD1	many	TGTGCCAGCAGCTCAGAGGACAGGGGAGCGGATGAGCAGTTCTTC	CASSSEDRGADEQFF
TRBV4-1	16	TRBJ2-1	-	many	TGCGCCAGCAGCCCTACTACCGGGTCCTCCTACAATGAGCAGTTCTTC	CASSPTTGSSYNEQFF
TRBV7-2	15	TRBJ1-1	-	few	TGTGCCAGCAGCATAGGGGGGGATGCGGGCACTGAAGCTTTCTTT	CASSIGGDAGTEAFF
TRBV19	15	TRBJ2-1	TRBD2	few	TGTGCCAGTAGTATTGGGACTAGCGGTCGCAATGAGCAGTTCTTC	CASSIGTSGRNEQFF
TRBV5-6	16	TRBJ2-3	-	few	TGTGCCAGCAGCTTGGCTACCCCGTTAAATACAGATACGCAGTATTTT	CASSLATPLNTDTQYF
TRBV6-6	17	TRBJ1-5	-	many	TGTGCCAGCAGGATGGACCTATCCATGAGTGGCAATCAGCCCCAGCATTTT	CASRMDLSMSGNQPQHF
TRBV12-3/TRBV12-4	13	TRBJ1-2	TRBD1	few	TGTGCCAGCAGCCAACAGGGGGCCGGTGGCTACACCTTC	CASSQQGAGGYTF
TRBV5-4	13	TRBJ2-3	-	few	TGTGCCAGCAGCTTGGGGGGGCAGGGTACGCAGTATTTT	CASSLGGQGTQYF
TRBV12-5	13	TRBJ2-1	-	-	TGTGCTAGTGGTTTGTTGAGCTACAATGAGCAGTTCTTC	CASGLLSYNEQFF
TRBV4-3	17	TRBJ2-5	TRBD2	few	TGCGCCAGCAGCCAAGGGACTAGCGGGGGATCCGGGGAGACCCAGTACTTC	CASSQGTSGGSGETQYF
TRBV12-3/TRBV12-4	17	TRBJ2-2	TRBD2	-	TGTGCCAGCAGGCTGCTGGCGGGGGGACCCTTACCCGGGGAGCTGTTTTTT	CASRLLAGGPLPGELFF
TRBV7-2	18	TRBJ1-4	TRBD1	many	TGTGCCAGCAGCTTAACCTCCCCCGGGACAGGGGGCGATGAAAAACTGTTTTTT	CASSLTSPGTGGDEKLFF
TRBV15	16	TRBJ2-5	-	many	TGTGCCACCAGCAGAGAGTCGGGGTGGGACCAAGAGACCCAGTACTTC	CATSRESGWDQETQYF
TRBV5-1	15	TRBJ2-2	-	-	TGCGCCAGCAGCTTGGCCTTGCGGGGTACCGGGGAGCTGTTTTTT	CASSLALRGTGELFF
TRBV20-1	14	TRBJ2-2	-	-	TGCAGTGCTAAGGGAATTTCGAACACCGGGGAGCTGTTTTTT	CSAKGISNTGELFF
TRBV13	13	TRBJ1-2	-	few	TGTGCCAGCAGCCAAGGACACAGCTATGGCTACACCTTC	CASSQGHSYGYTF
TRBV27	16	TRBJ2-1	-	few	TGTGCCAGCACTCCCGGCGGACCCAGCTCCTACAATGAGCAGTTCTTC	CASTPGGPSSYNEQFF
TRBV10-2	11	TRBJ2-3	-	-	TGCGCCAGCAAGGGGGGAGATACGCAGTATTTT	CASKGGDTQYF
TRBV6-5	15	TRBJ1-1	TRBD1	few	TGTGCCAGCAGGTCGACAGGGAAAGTGTACACTGAAGCTTTCTTT	CASRSTGKVYTEAFF
TRBV4-1	13	TRBJ2-3	-	few	TGCGCCAGCAGCCAAGGGCGAGGAGATACGCAGTATTTT	CASSQGRGDTQYF
TRBV24-1	15	TRBJ2-2	-	medium-sized	TGTGCCACCAGTGATGAGAGTAGGACCTCCGGGGAGCTGTTTTTT	CATSDESRTSGELFF
TRBV29-1	15	TRBJ2-2	TRBD2	-	TGCAGCGTTCCGGGGACTAGCGGATTCACCGGGGAGCTGTTTTTT	CSVPGTSGFTGELFF
TRBV15	14	TRBJ1-1	TRBD1	few	TGTGCCACCAGCAGCCGGGACAGGGGGGGTGAAGCTTTCTTT	CATSSRDRGGEAFF
TRBV18	18	TRBJ2-6	TRBD2	-	TGTGCCAGCTCACCATTAACCAGGGAGGGAGCTGGGGCCAACGTCCTGACTTTC	CASSPLTREGAGANVLTF
TRBV11-2	15	TRBJ2-5	-	many	TGTGCCAGCAGCTCCGGGGTAATTACCTGGGAGACCCAGTACTTC	CASSSGVITWETQYF
TRBV3-1	16	TRBJ2-3	-	-	TGTGCCAGCAGCCAAGAATACCCCCCTAGGACAGATACGCAGTATTTT	CASSQEYPPRTDTQYF
TRBV11-2	16	TRBJ2-7	TRBD1	-	TGTGCCAGCAGCTCCCCGGACAGGCAAGCCCCCTACGAGCAGTACTTC	CASSSPDRQAPYEQYF